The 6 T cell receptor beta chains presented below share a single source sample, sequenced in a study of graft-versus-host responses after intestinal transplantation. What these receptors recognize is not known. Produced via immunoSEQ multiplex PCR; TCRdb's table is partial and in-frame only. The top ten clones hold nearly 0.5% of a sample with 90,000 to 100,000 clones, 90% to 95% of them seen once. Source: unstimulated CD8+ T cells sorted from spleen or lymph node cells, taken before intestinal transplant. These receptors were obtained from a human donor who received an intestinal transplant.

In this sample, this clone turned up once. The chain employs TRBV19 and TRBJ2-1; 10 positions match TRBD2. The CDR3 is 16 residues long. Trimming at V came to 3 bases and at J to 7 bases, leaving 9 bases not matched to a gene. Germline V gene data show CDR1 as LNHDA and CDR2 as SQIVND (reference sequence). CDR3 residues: CASSMPAGLARNEQFF. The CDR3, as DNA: TGTGCCAGTAGTATGCCCGCGGGACTAGCGCGTAATGAGCAGTTCTTC.

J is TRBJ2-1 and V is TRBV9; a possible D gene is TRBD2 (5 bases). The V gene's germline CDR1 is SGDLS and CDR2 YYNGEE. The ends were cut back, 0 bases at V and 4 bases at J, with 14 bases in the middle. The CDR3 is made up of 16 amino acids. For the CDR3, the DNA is TGTGCCAGCAGCGTAGGCCCCGGACTCCTTTACAATGAGCAGTTCTTC. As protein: CASSVGPGLLYNEQFF.

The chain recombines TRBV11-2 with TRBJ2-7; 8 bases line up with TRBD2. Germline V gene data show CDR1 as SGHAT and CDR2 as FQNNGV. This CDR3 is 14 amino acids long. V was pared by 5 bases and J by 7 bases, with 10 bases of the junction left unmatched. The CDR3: CASSPGTRRTEQYF. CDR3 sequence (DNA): TGTGCCAGCAGCCCTGGGACTAGGCGAACGGAGCAGTACTTC. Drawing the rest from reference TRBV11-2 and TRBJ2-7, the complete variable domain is EAGVAQSPRYKIIEKRQSVAFWCNPISGHATLYWYQQILGQGPKLLIQFQNNGVVDDSQLPKDRFSAERLKGVDSTLKIQPAKLEDSAVYLCASSPGTRRTEQYFGPGTRLTVT.

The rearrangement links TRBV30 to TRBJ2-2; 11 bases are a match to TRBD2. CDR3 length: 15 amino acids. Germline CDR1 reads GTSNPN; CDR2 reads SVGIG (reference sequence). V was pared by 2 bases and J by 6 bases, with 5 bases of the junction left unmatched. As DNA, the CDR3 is TGTGCCTGGAGTCCGGAACTAGCGGGGGCCGGGGAGCTGTTTTTT. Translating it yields CAWSPELAGAGELFF.

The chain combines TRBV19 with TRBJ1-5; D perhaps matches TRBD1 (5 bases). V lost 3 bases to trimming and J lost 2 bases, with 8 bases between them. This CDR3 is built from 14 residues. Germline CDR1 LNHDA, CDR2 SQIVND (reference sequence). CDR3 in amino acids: CASSIDSGNQPQHF. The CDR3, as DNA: TGTGCCAGTAGTATTGACAGCGGCAATCAGCCCCAGCATTTT. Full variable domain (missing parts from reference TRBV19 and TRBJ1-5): DGGITQSPKYLFRKEGQNVTLSCEQNLNHDAMYWYRQDPGQGLRLIYYSQIVNDFQKGDIAEGYSVSREKKESFPLTVTSAQKNPTAFYLCASSIDSGNQPQHFGDGTRLSIL.

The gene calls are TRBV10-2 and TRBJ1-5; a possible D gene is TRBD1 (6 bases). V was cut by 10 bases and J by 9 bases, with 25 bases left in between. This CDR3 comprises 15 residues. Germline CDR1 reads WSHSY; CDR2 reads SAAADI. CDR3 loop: CATSPPGQKFPPQHF. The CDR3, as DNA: TGCGCCACCAGCCCGCCGGGACAAAAGTTTCCGCCCCAGCATTTT.